This T cell receptor beta chain was profiled in a study of blood T cell repertoires in COVID-19. Study as a whole: COVID-19 samples from acute and convalescent phases originated in the United States, Italy and Spain. The cDNA or gDNA used as material had been derived from T cells, B-cell-depleted T cells, or PBMCs.

V dropped 7 bases and J dropped 3 bases, with 13 bases sitting between them. The CDR3 is made up of 13 amino acids. Germline V lookup: CDR1 SGHTA, CDR2 FQGNSA. Generated by immunoSEQ multiplex PCR, the TCRdb table keeps only in-frame clones and is missing some. The sample carries about 82,000 clones, 78% recorded once. The V call is TRBV7-2, the J call TRBJ2-7; D might be TRBD2 (5 bases). Sequencing was performed on peripheral blood. The sequence came from a man aged 60 to 75 with COVID-19, enrolled during active disease. This chain's CDR3 is CASILDGDYEQYF. The CDR3 DNA follows: TGTGCCAGCATCCTCGACGGGGACTACGAGCAGTACTTC.